The 22 T cell receptor beta chains listed next were all sequenced from one sample in a study of blood T cell repertoires in COVID-19. TCRdb keeps only in-frame clones here, not all; method: immunoSEQ multiplex PCR. This table has 250,000 to 400,000 clones, more than 75% appearing once. Sequencing used PBMCs or T cells enriched from blood (not recorded which). The receptor set was obtained from a man between 60 and 70 years old who had recovered from COVID-19.

The chain links TRBV4-1 to TRBJ2-2, with D uncertain. Trimming removed 1 base at V and 4 bases at J, with 13 bases between. Germline values: CDR1 MGHRA, CDR2 YSYEKL. This CDR3 has 16 amino acids. The chain's CDR3 is CASSQVNQVGTGELFF. For the CDR3, the DNA is TGCGCCAGCAGCCAAGTAAATCAGGTGGGCACCGGGGAGCTGTTTTTT.

This clone occurred a few times. V gene TRBV4-1 combines with J gene TRBJ2-2, with D perhaps TRBD2 (5 bases). The germline CDR1 and CDR2 sequences are MGHRA and YSYEKL. Trimming shortened V by 2 bases and J by 0 bases, and 16 bases separated the two germline ends. The CDR3 consists of 18 residues. In DNA form, the CDR3 reads TGCGCCAGCAGCCAAATAGTGCTAGCCCGAGCGAACACCGGGGAGCTGTTTTTT. Translated, it gives CASSQIVLARANTGELFF.

This clone showed up just once. The chain has TRBV7-8 and TRBJ1-5, with D uncertain. CDR1 SGHVS and CDR2 FQNEAQ come from the germline V gene. The CDR3 sequence is 15 residues long. The V end lost 5 bases, the J end lost 1 base, and 12 bases lay between the germline ends. The CDR3 loop is CASSVTGRSNQPQHF. CDR3 bases: TGTGCCAGCAGCGTGACCGGGAGGAGCAATCAGCCCCAGCATTTT.

This clone was counted once. The V and J genes are TRBV4-2 and TRBJ2-3; TRBD2 matches 11 bases. The CDR3 extends over 16 amino acids. In germline, CDR1 is LGHNA, CDR2 YNFKEQ. J was trimmed by 2 bases and V by 3 bases; bases with no gene match: 4. The CDR3 DNA reads TGTGCCAGCAGCCACGGGACTAGCGGAAACACAGATACGCAGTATTTT. Protein product: CASSHGTSGNTDTQYF.

This sequence joins TRBV11-2 and TRBJ2-2, with a tentative D call TRBD2 (6 bases). The V gene's germline CDR1 is SGHAT and CDR2 FQNNGV. Trimming shortened V by 5 bases and J by 7 bases, and 23 bases separated the two germline ends. CDR3 length: 17 amino acids. CDR3 loop: CASSPQSGTPVGGELFF. The CDR3 DNA is TGTGCCAGCAGCCCCCAATCCGGGACTCCGGTGGGCGGGGAGCTGTTTTTT. The full variable domain, completed using reference TRBV11-2 and TRBJ2-2, is EAGVAQSPRYKIIEKRQSVAFWCNPISGHATLYWYQQILGQGPKLLIQFQNNGVVDDSQLPKDRFSAERLKGVDSTLKIQPAKLEDSAVYLCASSPQSGTPVGGELFFGEGSRLTVL.

The sample holds a few counts of this clone. This rearrangement joins TRBV2 to TRBJ1-1; D possibly corresponds to TRBD1 (6 bases). Germline loops: CDR1 SNHLY, CDR2 FYNNEI. The CDR3 sequence is 18 residues long. V shed 6 bases and J shed 6 bases, with 29 bases lying between them. As DNA, the CDR3 is TGTGCCAGCAGCTGGAGAGGGGGGGGGAACCCACTACCTCCTGAAGCTTTCTTT. It encodes CASSWRGGGNPLPPEAFF.

The gene calls are TRBV3-1 (or the pseudogene TRBV3-2) and TRBJ1-2; D remains unclear. The CDR3 consists of 13 residues. The germline CDR1 and CDR2 sequences are LGHDT and YNNKEL (reference sequence). Trimming removed 5 bases at V and 8 bases at J, with 15 bases between. CDR3 in amino acids: CASSTDMITGYTF. The CDR3 nucleotides are TGTGCCAGCAGCACCGACATGATAACGGGCTACACCTTC.

The chain carries TRBV9 and TRBJ2-1, with 10 nucleotides matching TRBD2. The V gene end was trimmed by 0 bases and the J gene end by 0 bases; junction bases not matched to a gene: 9. CDR1 and CDR2 from the germline V gene are SGDLS and YYNGEE. The CDR3 loop spans 19 amino acids. Here the CDR3 reads CASSVVPSGRVSSYNEQFF. DNA of the CDR3: TGTGCCAGCAGCGTAGTACCAAGCGGGAGGGTTAGCTCCTACAATGAGCAGTTCTTC.

The CDR3 is CASSLPGLNYGYTF. The CDR3 DNA reads as TGCGCCAGCAGCTTGCCAGGGCTTAACTATGGCTACACCTTC. The chain is built from TRBV5-1 and TRBJ1-2; TRBD1 might be the D (5 bases). The V gene lost 1 base and the J gene lost 1 base, with 8 bases spanning the gap. Germline V lookup: CDR1 SGHRS, CDR2 YFSETQ. The CDR3 has 14 amino acids.

This chain uses TRBV28 with TRBJ2-1; tentative D call: TRBD2 (7 bases). This CDR3 has 15 amino acids. Germline V gene sequence: CDR1 MDHEN, CDR2 SYDVKM. Trimming removed 7 bases from V and 1 base from J, with 14 bases in between. CDR3 DNA: TGTGCCAGCATCCTTGGGGGGGCGTCCTACAATGAGCAGTTCTTC. Encoded protein: CASILGGASYNEQFF.

This clone was counted between two and nine times. The chain has TRBV29-1 and TRBJ1-1; 10 bases line up with TRBD1. The CDR3 runs to 12 residues. With V trimmed by 7 bases and J by 4 bases, 3 bases remained unmatched. Per germline, CDR1 SQVTM and CDR2 ANQGSEA. CDR3 coding DNA: TGCAGCGGCCGGACAGGGGGCACTGAAGCTTTCTTT. It translates to CSGRTGGTEAFF.

This clone was picked up a small number of times. The chain joins TRBV5-1 to TRBJ2-7; possible D gene TRBD1, 6 bases. This CDR3 region has 15 residues. V lost 0 bases to trimming and J lost 5 bases, with 15 bases between them. CDR1 SGHRS and CDR2 YFSETQ come from the germline V gene. The CDR3 loop reads CASSLVPDRPDEQYF. CDR3 DNA sequence: TGCGCCAGCAGCTTGGTTCCGGACAGACCCGACGAGCAGTACTTC.

The V call is TRBV12-5, the J call TRBJ1-1, with D hard to call. V was shortened by 8 bases and J by 1 base, with 11 bases between the two germline ends. Germline CDR1 LGHNT, CDR2 FRNRAP. The CDR3 loop spans 13 amino acids. The CDR3 sequence is CASRLHPNTEAFF. In nucleotides, the CDR3 is TGTGCTAGTAGACTACACCCGAACACTGAAGCTTTCTTT.

V is TRBV5-1 and J is TRBJ2-3; D perhaps matches TRBD2 (6 bases). The CDR3 length is 16 residues. Germline CDR1 SGHRS, CDR2 YFSETQ. V lost 5 bases and J 0 bases, leaving 16 bases between the germline ends. Written as DNA, the CDR3 is TGCGCCAGCAGACCTCTGGCGGGAACTAGCACAGATACGCAGTATTTT. It specifies CASRPLAGTSTDTQYF.

The chain has TRBV3-1 (or the pseudogene TRBV3-2) and TRBJ1-3, with 8 bases lining up with TRBD1. Looked up from germline, CDR1 is LGHDT and CDR2 is YNNKEL (reference sequence). The CDR3 extends over 14 amino acids. J was trimmed by 4 bases and V by 4 bases; bases with no gene match: 3. CDR3 DNA sequence: TGTGCCAGCAGCCTGACAGGGGCAGGAAACACCATATATTTT. Its protein product is CASSLTGAGNTIYF.

The chain is built from TRBV18 and TRBJ1-6; 10 bases align to TRBD1. This CDR3 contains 19 residues. Germline lookup yields CDR1 KGHSH and CDR2 LQKENI. V lost 3 bases to trimming and J lost 1 base; unmatched junction nucleotides: 9. The CDR3 spells CASSPYRQGARSYNSPLHF. In nucleotides, the CDR3 is TGTGCCAGCTCACCTTATAGACAGGGGGCAAGGTCCTATAATTCACCCCTCCACTTT. Full variable domain (outside the CDR3, taken from reference TRBV18 and TRBJ1-6): NAGVMQNPRHLVRRRGQEARLRCSPMKGHSHVYWYRQLPEEGLKFMVYLQKENIIDESGMPKERFSAEFPKEGPSILRIQQVVRGDSAAYFCASSPYRQGARSYNSPLHFGNGTRLTVT.

A word on this clone: The sample has other DNA sequences that encode this CDR3 too. The chain has TRBV5-1 and TRBJ2-3; 8 positions match TRBD2. CDR3 length: 14 residues. Germline CDR1 is SGHRS and CDR2 is YFSETQ. With V trimmed by 4 bases and J by 1 base, 2 bases remained unmatched. The CDR3 loop reads CASSLTSGTDTQYF. CDR3 coding DNA: TGCGCCAGCAGCCTGACTAGCGGCACAGATACGCAGTATTTT.

This rearrangement joins TRBV12-3 or TRBV12-4 to TRBJ2-1; TRBD1 is a possible D gene (6 bases). Trimming took off 7 bases at V and 11 bases at J, with 18 bases between the two ends. This CDR3 spans 13 amino acids. The CDR3 spells CASIPTGSMKQFF. In nucleotides, the CDR3 is TGTGCCAGCATCCCGACAGGTTCAATGAAGCAGTTCTTC.

On this clone: At one end, the junction sequence differs from germline, possibly due to a read error. V and J are TRBV7-7 and TRBJ2-5, with D perhaps TRBD2 (5 bases). Germline V gene data show CDR1 as SSHAT and CDR2 as FNYEAQ (reference sequence). This CDR3 contains 16 residues. CDR3 sequence: CASSLGLTRLQETQYF. Written as DNA, the CDR3 is TGTGCTAGCAGCTTAGGGTTAACCAGACTACAAGAGACCCAGTACTTC.

This clone was picked up a small number of times. The chain has TRBV18 and TRBJ2-7; possible D gene TRBD2, 7 bases. The V end was cut by 0 bases, the J end by 6 bases, with 21 bases between. CDR1 KGHSH and CDR2 LQKENI come from the germline V gene. The length of the CDR3 is 17 residues. CDR3 loop: CASSPPYRGASFSEQYF. In DNA, the CDR3 is TGTGCCAGCTCACCACCGTATCGGGGGGCAAGTTTCTCCGAGCAGTACTTC. Complete variable domain (other parts from reference TRBV18 and TRBJ2-7): NAGVMQNPRHLVRRRGQEARLRCSPMKGHSHVYWYRQLPEEGLKFMVYLQKENIIDESGMPKERFSAEFPKEGPSILRIQQVVRGDSAAYFCASSPPYRGASFSEQYFGPGTRLTVT.

The CDR3 reads CASSPPAAASGELFF. The CDR3 bases are TGTGCCAGCTCACCACCTGCGGCAGCCTCCGGGGAGCTGTTTTTT. V is TRBV18 and J is TRBJ2-2; no reliable D call. CDR1 and CDR2 from the germline V gene are KGHSH and LQKENI. This CDR3 has 15 residues. V was pared by 0 bases and J by 6 bases, with 11 bases between. Looking up the rest from reference TRBV18 and TRBJ2-2 gives the full variable domain: NAGVMQNPRHLVRRRGQEARLRCSPMKGHSHVYWYRQLPEEGLKFMVYLQKENIIDESGMPKERFSAEFPKEGPSILRIQQVVRGDSAAYFCASSPPAAASGELFFGEGSRLTVL.

There are a few counts of this clone. The J gene is TRBJ1-6, the V gene TRBV11-2; TRBD1 agrees at 7 bases. J was trimmed by 9 bases and V by 4 bases; bases with no gene match: 9. The CDR3 spans 15 residues. The germline V gene encodes CDR1 SGHAT and CDR2 FQNNGV. CDR3 sequence (DNA): TGTGCCAGCAGCTACCTTACAGGGGTGGGTTCACCCCTCCACTTT. It codes for CASSYLTGVGSPLHF.